This section outlines one TCR beta chain sequence together with its context. Vbeta (60) and Jbeta (13) primers were used in the PCR. The protocol was immunoSEQ multiplex PCR, while the TCRdb copy is restricted to in-frame clones and leaves out a portion. Recorded for this sample: fewer than 100,000 clones. This sample was included in a study of cytomegalovirus exposure and HLA in healthy donors. This receptor was obtained from a woman in her fifties or sixties in good health and CMV-seronegative. The sample comprised PBMCs.

The CDR3 protein is CASSEPGTEMHGYTF. CDR3 bases: TGCGCCAGCAGTGAGCCCGGGACAGAGATGCATGGCTACACCTTC. This chain connects TRBV10-1 to TRBJ1-2, with 7 nucleotides matching TRBD1. V shed 2 bases, J shed 6 bases, and the junction held 9 bases outside the gene matches. From germline, CDR1 is WNHNN and CDR2 SYGVQD (reference sequence). This CDR3 is built from 15 residues.